Presented here are 5 T cell receptor beta chains from one specimen sequenced in a study of beta chain features in type 1 diabetes. The sequenced template was cDNA made from the entire isolated RNA. Profiled with immunoSEQ multiplex PCR; TCRdb holds only in-frame clones, not every one. This table holds some 150,000 clones, roughly 11% found once. Specimen: central memory CD4+ T cells from blood. The receptors here all came from a man younger than 35 in good health.

This clone came up once. As DNA, the CDR3 is TGTGCCAGCAGCGCGGACAGGGCCTACAATGAGCAGTTCTTC. Its translation is CASSADRAYNEQFF. This chain links TRBV11-2 with TRBJ2-1; 8 bases match TRBD1. The CDR3 contains 14 residues. The germline CDR1 and CDR2 sequences are SGHAT and FQNNGV. J was trimmed by 2 bases and V by 5 bases; bases with no gene match: 2.

This clone has a handful of counts. V gene TRBV7-9 combines with J gene TRBJ2-4; 7 bases are a match to TRBD1. The CDR3 extends over 17 amino acids. The germline V gene has CDR1 SEHNR and CDR2 FQNEAQ (reference sequence). J was trimmed by 0 bases and V by 1 base; bases with no gene match: 6. The CDR3, as DNA: TGTGCCAGCAGCTTAGAAGGGGGCAGTAGAGCCAAAAACATTCAGTACTTC. Amino acid sequence: CASSLEGGSRAKNIQYF.

The rearrangement uses TRBV27 and TRBJ2-7; a possible D gene is TRBD2 (6 bases). The CDR3 is 15 amino acids. The germline gives CDR1 MNHEY, CDR2 SMNVEV (reference sequence). V lost 3 bases and J lost 3, with 15 bases in between. The CDR3 spells CASSLDRRGVYEQYF. For the CDR3, the DNA is TGTGCCAGCAGTTTGGATCGGCGGGGTGTCTACGAGCAGTACTTC.

This clone was seen more than once but under ten times. The chain is built from TRBV7-2 and TRBJ2-7; 9 bases agree with TRBD1. CDR1 SGHTA and CDR2 FQGNSA come from the germline V gene. The V segment lost 3 bases and the J segment 6 bases; nucleotides outside the gene matches: 9. This CDR3 has 15 residues. CDR3 sequence: CASSFDPTGGTEQYF. CDR3 coding DNA: TGTGCCAGCAGCTTCGACCCGACAGGGGGGACCGAGCAGTACTTC.

This clone was recorded at least ten times. The chain employs TRBV10-3 and TRBJ1-1; possible D gene TRBD1, 6 bases. Germline values: CDR1 ENHRY, CDR2 SYGVKD. CDR3 length: 12 residues. The V end was cut by 6 bases, the J end by 7 bases, with 12 bases between. This CDR3 is CAISGTQGEAFF. Here the CDR3 DNA reads TGTGCCATCAGCGGCACACAGGGTGAAGCTTTCTTT.